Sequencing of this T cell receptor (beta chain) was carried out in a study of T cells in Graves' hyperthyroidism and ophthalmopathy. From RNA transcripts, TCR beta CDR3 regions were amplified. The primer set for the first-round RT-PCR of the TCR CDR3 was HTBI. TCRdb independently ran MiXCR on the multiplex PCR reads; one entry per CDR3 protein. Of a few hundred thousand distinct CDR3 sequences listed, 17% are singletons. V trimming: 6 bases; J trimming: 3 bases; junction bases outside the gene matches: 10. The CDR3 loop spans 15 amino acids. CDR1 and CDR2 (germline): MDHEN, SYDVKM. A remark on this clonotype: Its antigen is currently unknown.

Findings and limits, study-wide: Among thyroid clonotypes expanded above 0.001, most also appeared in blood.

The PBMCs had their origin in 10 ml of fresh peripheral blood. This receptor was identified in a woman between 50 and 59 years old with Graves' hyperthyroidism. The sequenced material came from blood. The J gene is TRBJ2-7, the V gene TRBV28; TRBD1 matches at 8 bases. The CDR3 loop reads CASRSGQGKDYEQYF. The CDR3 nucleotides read TGTGCCAGCAGATCAGGACAGGGAAAAGACTACGAGCAGTACTTC.